Reported below is one T cell receptor (beta chain). Its antigen remains unidentified. The sample belongs to a study of cytomegalovirus exposure and HLA in healthy donors. Study results and caveats: Accurate prediction of most subjects' HLA-A and HLA-B alleles from TCR beta sequences was reported. Most sequenced TCRs were rare (though some public TCRs occurred in many donors). An analysis that was carried out later associated 17,000 or so TCR beta sequences with HLA alleles at 0.05 false discovery rate.

Use of 60 Vbeta and 13 Jbeta primers characterized the PCR. Data came from immunoSEQ multiplex PCR; TCRdb stores just in-frame clones and leaves some out. The sample has fewer than 150,000 clones, 60% to 85% seen once. Among the donors, all were healthy bone marrow donors. Trimming stripped 4 bases from V and 2 bases from J, with 7 bases between. The germline gives CDR1 SGHDT, CDR2 YYEEEE. The CDR3 sequence is 13 residues long. The gene calls are TRBV5-6 and TRBJ1-3; D perhaps matches TRBD1 (5 bases). The sequencing input was PBMCs. The receptor comes from a woman between 35 and 50 years old in good health and CMV-seropositive. The CDR3 DNA reads TGTGCCAGCAGCCAGGGCCCTGGAAACACCATATATTTT. Its translation is CASSQGPGNTIYF.